This TCR beta chain was sequenced during a study of T cell responses to AZD1222 COVID-19 vaccine. Whole-study findings and limits: An increase in Spike-specific TCR breadth and depth was observed after two AZD1222 doses. At study baseline, merely six AZD1222 recipients were seropositive. CD4 TCRs associated with vaccination spanned spike, dominating at 160-218 and 743-854. Donors were mostly white British, more females; clonal diversity possibly underestimated.

In regard to this clone: The target antigen is unknown.

This CDR3 is 15 amino acids long. The V gene end was trimmed by 5 bases and the J gene end by 1 base; junction bases not matched to a gene: 8. CDR1 SGDLS and CDR2 YYNGEE come from the germline V gene. Clones were sequenced by immunoSEQ multiplex PCR, and TCRdb holds only the in-frame ones, with some missing. The sample carries some 81,000 clones, 85% to 95% recorded once. The receptor was derived from an adult who received the AZD1222 COVID-19 vaccine. Sequencing used peripheral blood, obtained 28 days after the second AZD1222 dose. The chain is built from TRBV9 and TRBJ1-1, with TRBD1 matching over 7 bases. This chain's CDR3 is CASRHSDRANTEAFF. As DNA, the CDR3 is TGTGCCAGCAGACATTCAGACAGGGCGAACACTGAAGCTTTCTTT. The full variable domain, completed using reference TRBV9 and TRBJ1-1, is DSGVTQTPKHLITATGQRVTLRCSPRSGDLSVYWYQQSLDQGLQFLIQYYNGEERAKGNILERFSAQQFPDLHSELNLSSLELGDSALYFCASRHSDRANTEAFFGQGTRLTVV.